This entry lists 15 T cell receptor beta chains sequenced from one sample in a study of T-cell reconstitution after alpha-beta-depleted transplantation in children (TCRdb year 2016). This specimen's treatment or condition label, interpreted: allogeneic hematopoietic cell transplantation with graft depleted of TCRalphabeta T cells and CD19 B cells. Libraries came from PCR. The listed sequencing device is Illumina HiSeq 2500. TCR library preparation used molecular barcoding, with unique molecular identifiers applied to normalize quantification of the TCRbeta repertoire. TCRdb itself trimmed the public reads at Q25 with fastp, ran MiXCR and retained productive beta chains. A single entry per CDR3 protein holds the most common genes and DNA from its merged rows. The sample table shows 200,000 to 250,000 distinct CDR3 sequences, and 11% are seen once. Of the sample, 28% is held by the ten largest clones.

Specimen: PBMCs, collected before TCRalphabeta/CD19-depleted stem cell transplant. These receptors were obtained from a child under two years old with acute myeloid leukemia, due to receive a stem cell transplant.

Comment on this clonotype: It may be a read error: a sequence one base away is much more abundant. This rearrangement joins TRBV20-1 to TRBJ1-2; D is perhaps TRBD1 (6 bases). The CDR3 sequence is 13 residues long. Germline CDR1 DFQATT, CDR2 SNEGSKA (reference sequence). The CDR3 DNA is TGCAGTGCTTCCTTCCCTGGGGGCTATGGCTACCCCTTC. The encoded protein is CSASFPGGYGYPF.

This clonotype occurred many times. This chain connects TRBV12-3 or TRBV12-4 to TRBJ1-2; 7 bases fit TRBD1. The CDR3 runs 14 residues. Germline trimming cut 6 bases from V and 0 bases from J; bases unmatched to any gene: 4. Here the CDR3 DNA reads TGTGCCAGCAGAGACAGGGTCCCTAACTATGGCTACACCTTC. It is translated as CASRDRVPNYGYTF.

This clonotype was recorded at least ten times. This chain connects TRBV6-1 to TRBJ2-1; TRBD2 aligns across 15 bases. From germline, CDR1 is MNHNS and CDR2 SASEGT. J was trimmed by 6 bases and V by 7 bases; bases with no gene match: 4. The CDR3 is made up of 15 amino acids. This CDR3 is CASKRTSGRANEQFF. DNA for the CDR3: TGTGCCAGCAAGAGGACTAGCGGGAGGGCCAATGAGCAGTTCTTC.

Ten or more counts support this clonotype. This chain joins TRBV7-2 and TRBJ2-5; no clear D. Germline V gives CDR1 SGHTA, CDR2 FQGNSA. The CDR3 runs to 13 residues. Trimming cost V 5 bases and J 2 bases, with 9 bases left between them. The CDR3 bases are TGTGCCAGCAGCCCGACTCCTCAAGAGACCCAGTACTTC. Amino acids: CASSPTPQETQYF.

The gene calls are TRBV18 and TRBJ1-1, with 9 positions matching TRBD1. Per the germline V gene, CDR1 is KGHSH and CDR2 is LQKENI. Germline trimming cut 0 bases from V and 2 bases from J; bases unmatched to any gene: 7. The CDR3 consists of 17 residues. The CDR3 sequence is CASSPPIGDRVNTEAFF. CDR3 DNA sequence: TGTGCCAGCTCACCACCGATTGGGGACAGGGTTAACACTGAAGCTTTCTTT. Full variable domain (remainder filled in from reference TRBV18 and TRBJ1-1): NAGVMQNPRHLVRRRGQEARLRCSPMKGHSHVYWYRQLPEEGLKFMVYLQKENIIDESGMPKERFSAEFPKEGPSILRIQQVVRGDSAAYFCASSPPIGDRVNTEAFFGQGTRLTVV.

This clonotype was recorded a few times. The chain is built from TRBV19 and TRBJ1-5, with 7 bases identical to TRBD1. J gave up 7 bases and V 5 bases, and 5 bases lay outside the gene matches. The CDR3 length is 13 residues. Germline-derived CDR1 and CDR2 are LNHDA and SQIVND (reference sequence). The CDR3 nucleotides are TGTGCCAGTAGTTGGGCAGGGGGACAGCCCCAGCATTTT. It specifies CASSWAGGQPQHF.

The chain carries TRBV12-2 and TRBJ2-7; the D call of TRBD2 is as the table states it, not checked on the DNA. TRBV12-2 is marked as a pseudogene. The CDR3 totals 11 residues. CDR3 region: CAPPCSYEQYF. In nucleotides, the CDR3 is TGTGCACCTCCGTGCTCCTACGAGCAGTACTTC.

This clonotype occurred many times. The gene calls are TRBV20-1 and TRBJ2-5; 11 positions agree with TRBD2. The length of the CDR3 is 17 residues. Trimming at V came to 4 bases and at J to 5 bases, leaving 15 bases not matched to a gene. Germline loops: CDR1 DFQATT, CDR2 SNEGSKA (reference sequence). In DNA, the CDR3 is TGCAGTGCTACAAGCCTAGCGGCTCTAGCGGGGGGTGAGACCCAGTACTTC. This sequence encodes CSATSLAALAGGETQYF.

The chain has TRBV28 and TRBJ1-5; D is ambiguous. This CDR3 spans 12 amino acids. Trimming removed 6 bases at V and 2 bases at J, with 5 bases between. The germline CDR1 and CDR2 sequences are MDHEN and SYDVKM. The CDR3 is CASRVGNQPQHF. CDR3 sequence (DNA): TGTGCCAGCAGGGTGGGCAATCAGCCCCAGCATTTT.

In its sample, this clonotype was seen a few times. The rearrangement links TRBV28 to TRBJ1-2; D ambiguous. The germline gives CDR1 MDHEN, CDR2 SYDVKM. The germline V and J ends were trimmed by 4 bases and 0 bases, with 15 bases remaining between them. There are 16 residues in the CDR3. The CDR3 region has the DNA TGTGCCAGCAGTTCACCTCCCGGTTCGACTAACTATGGCTACACCTTC. As protein: CASSSPPGSTNYGYTF.

This clonotype has ten or more counts. The rearrangement uses TRBV6-5 and TRBJ1-2, with 10 bases fitting TRBD1. The CDR3 length is 15 residues. J was trimmed by 5 bases and V by 5 bases; bases with no gene match: 8. Germline assignment: CDR1 MNHEY and CDR2 SVGAGI. CDR3 residues: CASSHPGQGIYGYTF. CDR3 in DNA: TGTGCCAGCAGTCACCCGGGACAGGGGATTTATGGCTACACCTTC.

There are a few counts of this clonotype. This rearrangement joins TRBV2 to TRBJ1-5; 8 nucleotides line up with TRBD1. With V trimmed by 6 bases and J by 6 bases, 7 bases remained unmatched. Germline-derived CDR1 and CDR2 are SNHLY and FYNNEI. The CDR3 covers 14 residues. The CDR3: CASSRQGRGQPQHF. CDR3 nucleotide sequence: TGTGCCAGCAGCCGACAGGGGAGAGGTCAGCCCCAGCATTTT.

This clonotype appeared many times. The chain couples TRBV12-3 or TRBV12-4 to TRBJ2-7; 7 nucleotides match TRBD2. CDR3 size: 15 residues. Trimming took 3 bases from V and 5 from J; bases not matched to a gene: 10. CDR3 bases: TGTGCCAGCAGTTTTCGAGCGGGACTAATGAACGAGCAGTACTTC. Its protein is CASSFRAGLMNEQYF.

This clonotype was seen only a few times. This sequence joins TRBV29-1 and TRBJ1-2; D ambiguous. V was shortened by 7 bases and J by 8 bases, with 17 bases between the two germline ends. CDR3 length: 12 amino acids. CDR1 is SQVTM and CDR2 is ANQGSEA in the germline V gene. CDR3 nucleotides: TGCAGCGCCAAGCCGGCGGTGCTGGGCTACACCTTC. This sequence encodes CSAKPAVLGYTF. Full variable domain (remainder filled in from reference TRBV29-1 and TRBJ1-2): SAVISQKPSRDICQRGTSLTIQCQVDSQVTMMFWYRQQPGQSLTLIATANQGSEATYESGFVIDKFPISRPNLTFSTLTVSNMSPEDSSIYLCSAKPAVLGYTFGSGTRLTVV.

This clonotype has a count of ten or more. V usage is TRBV6-5 and J usage is TRBJ2-7; D not resolved. Germline V lookup: CDR1 MNHEY, CDR2 SVGAGI. Trimming removed 2 bases at V and 0 bases at J, with 11 bases between. The CDR3 length is 15 residues. The CDR3 DNA sequence: TGTGCCAGCAGTTACGGGTTGGCAGCCTCCTACGAGCAGTACTTC. This codes for CASSYGLAASYEQYF.